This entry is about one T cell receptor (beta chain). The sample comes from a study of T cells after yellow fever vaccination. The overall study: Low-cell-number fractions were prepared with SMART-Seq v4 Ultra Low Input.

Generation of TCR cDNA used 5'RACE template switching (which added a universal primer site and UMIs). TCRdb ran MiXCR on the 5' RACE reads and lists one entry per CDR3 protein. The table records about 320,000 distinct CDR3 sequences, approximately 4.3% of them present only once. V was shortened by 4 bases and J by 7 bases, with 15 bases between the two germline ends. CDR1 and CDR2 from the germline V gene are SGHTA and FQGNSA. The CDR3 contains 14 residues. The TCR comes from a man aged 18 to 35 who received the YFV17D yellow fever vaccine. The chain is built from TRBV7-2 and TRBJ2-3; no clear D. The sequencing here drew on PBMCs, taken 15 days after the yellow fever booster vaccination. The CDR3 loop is CASSSIIGLNTQYF. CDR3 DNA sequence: TGTGCCAGCAGCTCTATTATAGGGTTGAATACGCAGTATTTT.